This TCR beta chain was captured by sequencing in a study of radiation and T cells in renal cell carcinoma. Indicated time point: blood 4 weeks post-SBRT, at nephrectomy. The sample's treatment: 15 Gy SBRT to primary tumor, nephrectomy 4 weeks later. V lost 4 bases and J 5 bases, leaving 9 bases between the germline ends. The CDR3 is 12 residues long. Per germline, CDR1 MDHEN and CDR2 SYDVKM. Data came from immunoSEQ multiplex PCR; TCRdb stores just in-frame clones and leaves some out. The sample includes 140,000 or so clones, less than 90% of them seen just once. The chain carries TRBV28 and TRBJ2-7; tentatively, D is TRBD2 (5 bases). The sample was blood, taken from a patient whose treatment included radiotherapy and nephrectomy. The receptor was derived from a woman in her 50s with renal cell carcinoma. This CDR3 reads CASSSGIDEQYF. DNA for the CDR3: TGTGCCAGCAGTTCCGGGATCGACGAGCAGTACTTC.